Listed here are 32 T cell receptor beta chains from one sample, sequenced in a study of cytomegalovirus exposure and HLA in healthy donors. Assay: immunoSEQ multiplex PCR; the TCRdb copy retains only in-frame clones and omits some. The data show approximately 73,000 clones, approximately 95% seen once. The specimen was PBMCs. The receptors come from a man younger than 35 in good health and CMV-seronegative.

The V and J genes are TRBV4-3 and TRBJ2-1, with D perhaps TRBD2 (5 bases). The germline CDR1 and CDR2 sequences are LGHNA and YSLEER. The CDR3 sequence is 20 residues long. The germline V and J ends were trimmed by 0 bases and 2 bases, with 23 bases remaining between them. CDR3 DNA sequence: TGCGCCAGCAGCCAAGAATTGATGCAGCTAGCAGTTACCCCCTACAATGAGCAGTTCTTC. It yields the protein CASSQELMQLAVTPYNEQFF.

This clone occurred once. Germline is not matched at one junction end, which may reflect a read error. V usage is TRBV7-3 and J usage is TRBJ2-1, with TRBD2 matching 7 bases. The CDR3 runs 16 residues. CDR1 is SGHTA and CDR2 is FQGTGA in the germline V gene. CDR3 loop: CASSVTPGGSYNEQFF. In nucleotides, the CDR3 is TGTGCCAGCAGCGTAACTCCGGGGGGATCCTACAATGAGCAGTTCTTC. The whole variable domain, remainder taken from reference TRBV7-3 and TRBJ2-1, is GAGVSQTPSNKVTEKGKYVELRCDPISGHTALYWYRQSLGQGPEFLIYFQGTGAADDSGLPNDRFFAVRPEGSVSTLKIQRTERGDSAVYLCASSVTPGGSYNEQFFGPGTRLTVL.

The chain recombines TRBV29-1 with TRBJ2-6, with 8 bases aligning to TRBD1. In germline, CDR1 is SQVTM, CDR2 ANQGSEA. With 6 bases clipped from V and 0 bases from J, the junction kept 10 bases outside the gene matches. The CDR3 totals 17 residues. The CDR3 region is CSVQPGQAVSGANVLTF. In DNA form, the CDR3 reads TGCAGCGTGCAACCGGGACAGGCCGTCTCTGGGGCCAACGTCCTGACTTTC.

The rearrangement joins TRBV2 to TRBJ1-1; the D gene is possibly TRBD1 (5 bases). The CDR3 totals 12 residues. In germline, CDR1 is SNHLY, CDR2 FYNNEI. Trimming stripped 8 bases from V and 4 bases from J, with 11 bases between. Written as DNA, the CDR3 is TGTGCCAGCCGATCGGGGGGCACTGAAGCTTTCTTT. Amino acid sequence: CASRSGGTEAFF.

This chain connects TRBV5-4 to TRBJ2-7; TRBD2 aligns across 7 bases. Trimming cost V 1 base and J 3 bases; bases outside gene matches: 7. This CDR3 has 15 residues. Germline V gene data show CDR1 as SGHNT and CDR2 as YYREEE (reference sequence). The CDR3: CASSLNWGGDYEQYF. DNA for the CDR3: TGTGCCAGCAGCTTGAACTGGGGGGGAGACTACGAGCAGTACTTC.

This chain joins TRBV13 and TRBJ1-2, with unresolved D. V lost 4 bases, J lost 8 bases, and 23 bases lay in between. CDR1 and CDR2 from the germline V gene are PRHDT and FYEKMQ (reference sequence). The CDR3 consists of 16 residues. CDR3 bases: TGTGCCAGCAGCTCCATGGTGAGAGATTATCAGAGGGGCTACACCTTC. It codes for CASSSMVRDYQRGYTF.

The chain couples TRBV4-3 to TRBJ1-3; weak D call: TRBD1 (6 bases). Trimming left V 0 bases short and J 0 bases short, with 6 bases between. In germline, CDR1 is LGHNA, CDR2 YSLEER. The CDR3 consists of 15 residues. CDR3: CASSQEGGSGNTIYF. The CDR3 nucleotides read TGCGCCAGCAGCCAAGAAGGGGGCTCTGGAAACACCATATATTTT.

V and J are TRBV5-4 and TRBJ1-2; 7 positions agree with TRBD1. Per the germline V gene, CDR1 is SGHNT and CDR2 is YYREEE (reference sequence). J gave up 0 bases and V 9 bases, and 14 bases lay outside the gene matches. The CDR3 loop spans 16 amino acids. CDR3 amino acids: CATKEGARGANYGYTF. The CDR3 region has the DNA TGTGCCACTAAAGAGGGGGCGCGAGGTGCTAACTATGGCTACACCTTC. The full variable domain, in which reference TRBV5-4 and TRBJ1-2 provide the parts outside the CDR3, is ETGVTQSPTHLIKTRGQQVTLRCSSQSGHNTVSWYQQALGQGPQFIFQYYREEENGRGNFPPRFSGLQFPNYSSELNVNALELDDSALYLCATKEGARGANYGYTFGSGTRLTVV.

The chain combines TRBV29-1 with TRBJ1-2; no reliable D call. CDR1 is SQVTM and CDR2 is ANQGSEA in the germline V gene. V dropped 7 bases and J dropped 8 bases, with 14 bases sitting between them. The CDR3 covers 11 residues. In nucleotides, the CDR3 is TGCAGCGGGGAGGGCAGTGGCGGCTACACCTTC. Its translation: CSGEGSGGYTF. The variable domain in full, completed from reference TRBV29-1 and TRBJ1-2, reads SAVISQKPSRDICQRGTSLTIQCQVDSQVTMMFWYRQQPGQSLTLIATANQGSEATYESGFVIDKFPISRPNLTFSTLTVSNMSPEDSSIYLCSGEGSGGYTFGSGTRLTVV.

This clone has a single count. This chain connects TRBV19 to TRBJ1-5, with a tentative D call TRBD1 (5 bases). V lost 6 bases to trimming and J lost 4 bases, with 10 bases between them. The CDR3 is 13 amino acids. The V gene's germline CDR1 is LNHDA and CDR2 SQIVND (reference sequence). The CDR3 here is CASSDSFNQPQHF. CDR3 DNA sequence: TGTGCCAGTAGCGACAGCTTTAATCAGCCCCAGCATTTT.

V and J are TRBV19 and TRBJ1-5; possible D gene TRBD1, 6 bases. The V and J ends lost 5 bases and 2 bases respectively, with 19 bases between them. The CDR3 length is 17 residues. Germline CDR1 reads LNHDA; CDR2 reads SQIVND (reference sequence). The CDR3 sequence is CASSREAWGGRNQPQHF. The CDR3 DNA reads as TGTGCCAGTAGTCGGGAGGCTTGGGGGGGCCGCAATCAGCCCCAGCATTTT.

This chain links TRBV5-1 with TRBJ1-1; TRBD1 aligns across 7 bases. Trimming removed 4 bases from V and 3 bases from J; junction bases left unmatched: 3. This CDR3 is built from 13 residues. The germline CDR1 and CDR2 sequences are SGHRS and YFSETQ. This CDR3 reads CASSLGQDTEAFF. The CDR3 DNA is TGCGCCAGCAGCCTCGGACAGGACACTGAAGCTTTCTTT.

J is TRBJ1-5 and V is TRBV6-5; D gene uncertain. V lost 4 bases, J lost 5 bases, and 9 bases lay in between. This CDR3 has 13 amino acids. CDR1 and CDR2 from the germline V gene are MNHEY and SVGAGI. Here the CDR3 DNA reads TGTGCCAGCAGTTTAGACGGGGATCAGCCCCAGCATTTT. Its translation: CASSLDGDQPQHF.

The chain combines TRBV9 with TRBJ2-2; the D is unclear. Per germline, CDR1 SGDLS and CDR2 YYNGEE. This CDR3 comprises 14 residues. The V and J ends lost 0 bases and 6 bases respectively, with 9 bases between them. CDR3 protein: CASSVEYGAGELFF. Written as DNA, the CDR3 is TGTGCCAGCAGCGTAGAGTACGGAGCCGGGGAGCTGTTTTTT.

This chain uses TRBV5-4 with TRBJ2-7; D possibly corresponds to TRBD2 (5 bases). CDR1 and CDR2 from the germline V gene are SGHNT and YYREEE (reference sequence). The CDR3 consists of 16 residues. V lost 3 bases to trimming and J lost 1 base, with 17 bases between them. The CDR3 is CASSSERGRSSYEQYF. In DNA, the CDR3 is TGTGCCAGCAGCTCGGAACGGGGTCGGTCATCCTACGAGCAGTACTTC.

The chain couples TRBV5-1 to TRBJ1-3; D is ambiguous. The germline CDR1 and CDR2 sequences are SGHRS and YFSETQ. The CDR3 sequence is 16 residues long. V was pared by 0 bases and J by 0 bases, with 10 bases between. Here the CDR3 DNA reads TGCGCCAGCAGCTTGGCCCGGCAGGACTCTGGAAACACCATATATTTT. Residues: CASSLARQDSGNTIYF.

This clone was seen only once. DNA of the CDR3: TGTGCCACCGAGGGACAGGGTGCGGAGACCCAGTACTTC. Translating it yields CATEGQGAETQYF. This chain connects TRBV5-4 to TRBJ2-5, with 9 bases matching TRBD1. This CDR3 is built from 13 residues. V shed 9 bases, J shed 5 bases, and the junction held 8 bases outside the gene matches. Germline CDR1 SGHNT, CDR2 YYREEE (reference sequence).

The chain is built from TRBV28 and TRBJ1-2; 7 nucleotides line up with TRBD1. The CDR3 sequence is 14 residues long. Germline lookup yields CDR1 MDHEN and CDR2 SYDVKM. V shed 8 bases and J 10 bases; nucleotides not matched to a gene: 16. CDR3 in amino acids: CASLSPGQWRIYTF. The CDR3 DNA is TGTGCCAGCCTTTCGCCGGGACAGTGGCGAATCTACACCTTC.

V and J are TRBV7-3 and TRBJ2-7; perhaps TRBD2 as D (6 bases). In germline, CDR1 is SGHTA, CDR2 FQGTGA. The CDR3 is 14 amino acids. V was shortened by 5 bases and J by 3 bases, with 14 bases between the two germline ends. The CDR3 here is CASSQITGDYEQYF. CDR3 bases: TGTGCCAGCAGCCAAATCACGGGGGACTACGAGCAGTACTTC.

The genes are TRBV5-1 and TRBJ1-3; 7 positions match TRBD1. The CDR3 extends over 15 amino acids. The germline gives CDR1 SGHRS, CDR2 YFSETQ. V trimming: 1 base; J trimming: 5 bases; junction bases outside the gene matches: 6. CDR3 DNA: TGCGCCAGCAGCTTGTATGGGACAGAAAGAAACACCATATATTTT. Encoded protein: CASSLYGTERNTIYF.

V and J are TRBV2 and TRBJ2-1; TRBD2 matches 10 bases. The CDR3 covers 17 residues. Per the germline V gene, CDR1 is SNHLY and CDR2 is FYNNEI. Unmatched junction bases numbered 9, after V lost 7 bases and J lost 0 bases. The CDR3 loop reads CASTLAGVASSYNEQFF. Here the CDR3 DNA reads TGTGCCAGCACCCTAGCGGGGGTCGCTAGCTCCTACAATGAGCAGTTCTTC.

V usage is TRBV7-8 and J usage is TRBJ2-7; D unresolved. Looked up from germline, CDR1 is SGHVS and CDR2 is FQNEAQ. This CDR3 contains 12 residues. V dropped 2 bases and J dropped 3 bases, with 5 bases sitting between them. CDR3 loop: CASSLYNYEQYF. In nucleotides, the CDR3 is TGTGCCAGCAGCTTATACAACTACGAGCAGTACTTC. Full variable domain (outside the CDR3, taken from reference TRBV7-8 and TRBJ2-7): GAGVSQSPRYKVAKRGQDVALRCDPISGHVSLFWYQQALGQGPEFLTYFQNEAQLDKSGLPSDRFFAERPEGSVSTLKIQRTQQEDSAVYLCASSLYNYEQYFGPGTRLTVT.

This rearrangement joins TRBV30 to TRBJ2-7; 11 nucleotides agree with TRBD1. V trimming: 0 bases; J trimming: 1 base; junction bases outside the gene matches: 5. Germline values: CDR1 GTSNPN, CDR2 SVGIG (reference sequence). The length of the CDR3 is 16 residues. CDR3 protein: CAWSVRGQGGSYEQYF. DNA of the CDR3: TGTGCCTGGAGTGTGCGGGGACAGGGGGGGTCCTACGAGCAGTACTTC.

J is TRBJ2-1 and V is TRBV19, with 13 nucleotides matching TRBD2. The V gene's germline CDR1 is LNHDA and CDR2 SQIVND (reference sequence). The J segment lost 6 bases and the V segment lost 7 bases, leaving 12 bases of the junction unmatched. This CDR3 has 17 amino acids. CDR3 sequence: CASKQILAGGQGNEQFF. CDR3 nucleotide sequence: TGTGCCAGTAAACAAATACTAGCGGGGGGGCAGGGCAATGAGCAGTTCTTC.

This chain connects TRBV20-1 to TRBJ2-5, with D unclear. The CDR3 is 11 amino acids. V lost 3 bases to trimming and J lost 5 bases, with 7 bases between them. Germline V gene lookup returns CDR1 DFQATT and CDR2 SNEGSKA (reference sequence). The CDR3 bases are TGCAGTGCTAGCCCGCAGGAGACCCAGTACTTC. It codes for CSASPQETQYF.

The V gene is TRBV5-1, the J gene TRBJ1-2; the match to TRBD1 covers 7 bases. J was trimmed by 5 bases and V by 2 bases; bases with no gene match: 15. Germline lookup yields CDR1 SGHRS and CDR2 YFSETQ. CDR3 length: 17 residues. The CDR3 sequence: CASSLWVTGSPDYGYTF. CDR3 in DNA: TGCGCCAGCAGCTTATGGGTGACAGGGTCCCCGGATTATGGCTACACCTTC.

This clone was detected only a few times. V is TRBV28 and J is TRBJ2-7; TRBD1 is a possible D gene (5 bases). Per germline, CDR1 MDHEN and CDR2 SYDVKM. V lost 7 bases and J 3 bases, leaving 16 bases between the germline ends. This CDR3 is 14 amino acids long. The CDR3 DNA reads TGTGCCAGCATTTGGCAGGGCGGCCTCTACGAGCAGTACTTC. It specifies CASIWQGGLYEQYF.

CDR3 sequence: CASSEILWAGKGYNYGYTF. Written as DNA, the CDR3 is TGTGCCAGCAGTGAAATATTATGGGCAGGGAAGGGGTATAACTATGGCTACACCTTC. The rearrangement joins TRBV2 to TRBJ1-2; weak D call: TRBD1 (5 bases). The germline V gene encodes CDR1 SNHLY and CDR2 FYNNEI. V lost 2 bases, J lost 1 base, and 23 bases lay in between. CDR3 size: 19 residues.

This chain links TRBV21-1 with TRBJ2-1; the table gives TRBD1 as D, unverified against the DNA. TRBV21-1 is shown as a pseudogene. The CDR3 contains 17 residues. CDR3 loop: CASRIGAQVPSYNEQFF. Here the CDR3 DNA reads TGTGCCAGCAGGATAGGGGCACAGGTTCCCTCCTACAATGAGCAGTTCTTC.

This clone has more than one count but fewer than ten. This chain's CDR3 is CASSQDPSSPLHF. CDR3 sequence (DNA): TGCGCCAGCAGCCAAGATCCCTCTTCACCCCTCCACTTT. The V and J genes are TRBV4-3 and TRBJ1-6; D unresolved. CDR1 and CDR2 (germline): LGHNA, YSLEER. This CDR3 spans 13 amino acids. V was trimmed by 0 bases and J by 9 bases, leaving 6 bases between them.

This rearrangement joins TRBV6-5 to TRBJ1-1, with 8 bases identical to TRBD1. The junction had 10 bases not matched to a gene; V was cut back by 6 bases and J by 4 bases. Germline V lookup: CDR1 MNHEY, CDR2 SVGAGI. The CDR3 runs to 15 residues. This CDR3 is CASSREQGAGTEAFF. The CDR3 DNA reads TGTGCCAGCAGCCGGGAGCAGGGGGCTGGCACTGAAGCTTTCTTT.

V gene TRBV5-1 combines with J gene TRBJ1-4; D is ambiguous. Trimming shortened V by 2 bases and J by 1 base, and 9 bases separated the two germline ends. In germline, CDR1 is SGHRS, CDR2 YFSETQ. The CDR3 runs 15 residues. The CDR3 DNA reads TGCGCCAGCAGCTTAACGGGGAAAACTAATGAAAAACTGTTTTTT. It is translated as CASSLTGKTNEKLFF.